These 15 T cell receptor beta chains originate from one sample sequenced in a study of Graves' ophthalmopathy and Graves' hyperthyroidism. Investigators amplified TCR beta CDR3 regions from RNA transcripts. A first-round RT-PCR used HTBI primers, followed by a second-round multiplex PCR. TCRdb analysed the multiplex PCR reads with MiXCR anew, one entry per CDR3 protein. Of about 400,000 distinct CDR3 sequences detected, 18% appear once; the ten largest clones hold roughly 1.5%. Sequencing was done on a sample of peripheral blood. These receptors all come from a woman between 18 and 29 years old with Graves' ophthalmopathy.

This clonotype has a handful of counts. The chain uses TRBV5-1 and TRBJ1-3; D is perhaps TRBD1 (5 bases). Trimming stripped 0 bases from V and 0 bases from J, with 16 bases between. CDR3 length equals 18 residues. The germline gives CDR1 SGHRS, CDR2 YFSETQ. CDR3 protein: CASSLVGAPGVSGNTIYF. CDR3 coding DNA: TGCGCCAGCAGCTTGGTCGGGGCGCCGGGGGTCTCTGGAAACACCATATATTTT.

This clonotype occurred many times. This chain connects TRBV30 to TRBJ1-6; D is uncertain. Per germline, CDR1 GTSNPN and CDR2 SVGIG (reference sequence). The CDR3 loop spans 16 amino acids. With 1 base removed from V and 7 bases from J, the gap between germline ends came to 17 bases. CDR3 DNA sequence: TGTGCCTGGAGTGCCTCCAGCCTCTCGCGCAATTCACCCCTCCACTTT. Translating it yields CAWSASSLSRNSPLHF.

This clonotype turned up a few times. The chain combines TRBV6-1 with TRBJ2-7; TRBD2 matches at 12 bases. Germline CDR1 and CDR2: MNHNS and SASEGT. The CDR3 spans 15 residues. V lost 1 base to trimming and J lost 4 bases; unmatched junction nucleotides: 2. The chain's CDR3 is CASSEGTSGVYEQYF. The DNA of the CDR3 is TGTGCCAGCAGTGAAGGGACTAGCGGGGTGTACGAGCAGTACTTC.

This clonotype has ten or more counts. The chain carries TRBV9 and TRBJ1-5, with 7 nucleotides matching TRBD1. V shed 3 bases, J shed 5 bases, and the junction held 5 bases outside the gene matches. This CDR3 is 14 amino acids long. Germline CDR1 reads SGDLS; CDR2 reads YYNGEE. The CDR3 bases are TGTGCCAGCAGCGGGGCAGGGGGTTATCAGCCCCAGCATTTT. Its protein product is CASSGAGGYQPQHF.

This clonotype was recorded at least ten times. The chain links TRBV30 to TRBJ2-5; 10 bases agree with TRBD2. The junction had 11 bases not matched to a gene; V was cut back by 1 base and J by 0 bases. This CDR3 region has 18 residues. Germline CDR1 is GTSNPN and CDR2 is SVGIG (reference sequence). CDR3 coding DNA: TGTGCCTGGAGTGCCCAAAGGACTAGCGGCGGGTACCAAGAGACCCAGTACTTC. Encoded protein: CAWSAQRTSGGYQETQYF. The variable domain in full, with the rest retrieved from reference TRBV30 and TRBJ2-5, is SQTIHQWPATLVQPVGSPLSLECTVEGTSNPNLYWYRQAAGRGLQLLFYSVGIGQISSEVPQNLSASRPQDRQFILSSKKLLLSDSGFYLCAWSAQRTSGGYQETQYFGPGTRLLVL.

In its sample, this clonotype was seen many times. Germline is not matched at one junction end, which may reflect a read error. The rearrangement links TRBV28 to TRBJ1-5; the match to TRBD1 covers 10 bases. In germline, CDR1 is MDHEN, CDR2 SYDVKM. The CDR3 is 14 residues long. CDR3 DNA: TGTGCCAGCAGTCTATGGGACAGGGGACAGCCCCAGCATTTT. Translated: CASSLWDRGQPQHF.

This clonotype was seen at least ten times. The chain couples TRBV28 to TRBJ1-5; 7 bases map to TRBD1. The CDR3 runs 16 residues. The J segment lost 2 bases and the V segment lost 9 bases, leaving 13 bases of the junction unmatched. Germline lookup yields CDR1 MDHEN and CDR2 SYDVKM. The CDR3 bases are TGTGCCAGTAAAACCAGGGGGTCGGGAGGCAATCAGCCCCAGCATTTT. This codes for CASKTRGSGGNQPQHF.

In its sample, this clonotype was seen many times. This chain's CDR3 is CASSLAPNWNMQYF. Here the CDR3 DNA reads TGTGCCAGCAGCTTAGCGCCCAACTGGAATATGCAGTACTTC. V usage is TRBV7-2 and J usage is TRBJ2-7, with D unresolved. The length of the CDR3 is 14 residues. Germline V gene data show CDR1 as SGHTA and CDR2 as FQGNSA. The V gene lost 0 bases and the J gene lost 9 bases, with 15 bases spanning the gap.

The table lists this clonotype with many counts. CDR3 amino acids: CASSRKPNTGELFF. The CDR3 coding sequence is TGTGCCAGCAGTCGGAAGCCGAACACCGGGGAGCTGTTTTTT. The gene calls are TRBV12-3 or TRBV12-4 and TRBJ2-2; D gene unclear. This CDR3 is 14 amino acids long. V was cut by 5 bases and J by 0 bases, with 7 bases left in between.

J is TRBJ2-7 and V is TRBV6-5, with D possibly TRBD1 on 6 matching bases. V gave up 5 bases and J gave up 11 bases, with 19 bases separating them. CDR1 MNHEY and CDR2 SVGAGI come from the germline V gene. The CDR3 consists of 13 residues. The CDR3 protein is CASSNQGSPVKYF. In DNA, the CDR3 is TGTGCCAGCAGTAACCAGGGGTCGCCCGTAAAGTACTTC.

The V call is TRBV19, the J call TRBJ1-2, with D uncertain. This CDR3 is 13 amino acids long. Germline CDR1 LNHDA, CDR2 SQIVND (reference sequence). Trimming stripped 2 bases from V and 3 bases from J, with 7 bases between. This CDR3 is CASSIQAYYGYTF. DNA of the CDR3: TGTGCCAGTAGTATACAGGCTTACTATGGCTACACCTTC.

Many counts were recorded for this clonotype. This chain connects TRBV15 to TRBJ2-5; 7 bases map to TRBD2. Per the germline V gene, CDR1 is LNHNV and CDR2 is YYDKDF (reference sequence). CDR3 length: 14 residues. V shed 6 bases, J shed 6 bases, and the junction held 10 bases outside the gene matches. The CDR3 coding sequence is TGTGCCACCAGTGGGGGAGGGGTTGGAAAGACCCAGTACTTC. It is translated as CATSGGGVGKTQYF.

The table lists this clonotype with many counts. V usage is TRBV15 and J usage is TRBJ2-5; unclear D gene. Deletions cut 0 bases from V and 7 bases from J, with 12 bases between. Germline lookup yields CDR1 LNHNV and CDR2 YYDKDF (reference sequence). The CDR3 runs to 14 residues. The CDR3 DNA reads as TGTGCCACCAGCAGAGATTGGGAAACGGGGACCCAGTACTTC. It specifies CATSRDWETGTQYF.

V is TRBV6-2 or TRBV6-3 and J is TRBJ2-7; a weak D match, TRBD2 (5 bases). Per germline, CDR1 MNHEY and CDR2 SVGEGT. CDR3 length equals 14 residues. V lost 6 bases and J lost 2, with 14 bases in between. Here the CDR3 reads CASSYRPGTYEQYF. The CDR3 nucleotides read TGTGCCAGCAGCTACCGGCCGGGAACCTACGAGCAGTACTTC.

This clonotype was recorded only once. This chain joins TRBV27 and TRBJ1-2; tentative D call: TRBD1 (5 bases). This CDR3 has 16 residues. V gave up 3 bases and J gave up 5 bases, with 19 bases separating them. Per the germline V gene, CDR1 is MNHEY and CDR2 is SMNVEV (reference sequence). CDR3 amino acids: CASSLGRDWLRYGYTF. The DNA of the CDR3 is TGTGCCAGCAGTTTGGGCAGGGACTGGTTGCGGTATGGCTACACCTTC.